One and the same sample provided the 21 T cell receptor beta chains below, sequenced in a study of blood T cell repertoires in COVID-19. Clones were read by immunoSEQ multiplex PCR, and TCRdb kept only the in-frame ones, dropping some. Of some 230,000 clones listed, approximately 90% are singletons. Sequencing was done on a sample of PBMCs or T cells enriched from blood (not recorded which). The receptors come from a woman in her late teens or twenties in a cohort exposed to, infected with or recovered from COVID-19 (not recorded which).

The V gene is TRBV12-5, the J gene TRBJ2-2; D remains ambiguous. This CDR3 is 14 amino acids long. Germline CDR1 and CDR2: LGHNT and FRNRAP. The V end lost 1 base, the J end lost 4 bases, and 7 bases lay between the germline ends. The CDR3 spells CASGLGGTTGELFF. The CDR3 coding sequence is TGTGCTAGTGGTTTGGGAGGTACCACCGGGGAGCTGTTTTTT.

The CDR3 coding sequence is TGTGCCAGCAGCTTTTCGGGTTCCTCCTACGAGCAGTACTTC. It translates to CASSFSGSSYEQYF. The chain couples TRBV7-9 to TRBJ2-7, with D hard to call. V was pared by 3 bases and J by 0 bases, with 9 bases between. This CDR3 has 14 residues. Germline lookup yields CDR1 SEHNR and CDR2 FQNEAQ (reference sequence).

This rearrangement joins TRBV30 to TRBJ1-5; tentative D call: TRBD1 (5 bases). The germline V gene has CDR1 GTSNPN and CDR2 SVGIG (reference sequence). CDR3 length equals 14 residues. The V and J ends lost 0 bases and 5 bases respectively, with 11 bases between them. CDR3 in DNA: TGTGCCTGGAGTGTTGGGACTGACTATCAGCCCCAGCATTTT. It yields the protein CAWSVGTDYQPQHF.

The chain joins TRBV7-8 to TRBJ2-5; TRBD1 might be the D (6 bases). This CDR3 comprises 15 residues. Germline V gene lookup returns CDR1 SGHVS and CDR2 FQNEAQ. Trimming shortened V by 2 bases and J by 7 bases, and 17 bases separated the two germline ends. In DNA, the CDR3 is TGTGCCAGCAGCTTATTCAACAGGGAAAGGGGGACCCAGTACTTC. Protein: CASSLFNRERGTQYF.

In this sample, this clone turned up once. The V gene is TRBV13, the J gene TRBJ2-3, with TRBD2 identical over 10 bases. The CDR3 spans 16 residues. The ends lost 0 bases at V and 1 base at J; junction bases unmatched: 1. Looked up from germline, CDR1 is PRHDT and CDR2 is FYEKMQ (reference sequence). CDR3 sequence (DNA): TGTGCCAGCAGCTTAGGTACTAGCGGGGGCACAGATACGCAGTATTTT. The encoded protein is CASSLGTSGGTDTQYF.

The chain carries TRBV5-1 and TRBJ2-5, with 8 bases matching TRBD1. The trim removed 1 base at V and 4 bases at J, leaving 3 bases unmatched. The CDR3 sequence is 14 residues long. Germline V gene lookup returns CDR1 SGHRS and CDR2 YFSETQ. The chain's CDR3 is CASSLHDRGETQYF. CDR3 DNA sequence: TGCGCCAGCAGCTTGCATGACAGGGGAGAGACCCAGTACTTC.

The V and J genes are TRBV6-5 and TRBJ1-4; 9 bases are shared with TRBD1. The CDR3 is 15 residues long. V shed 5 bases and J 7 bases; nucleotides not matched to a gene: 8. CDR1 and CDR2 from the germline V gene are MNHEY and SVGAGI. The CDR3 reads CASSPRTGEFEKLFF. In nucleotides, the CDR3 is TGTGCCAGCAGTCCCCGGACAGGGGAATTTGAAAAACTGTTTTTT.

The chain links TRBV9 to TRBJ2-1, with TRBD1 as a possible D gene (7 bases). Germline-derived CDR1 and CDR2 are SGDLS and YYNGEE. CDR3 size: 15 residues. V was trimmed by 4 bases and J by 4 bases, leaving 15 bases between them. As DNA, the CDR3 is TGTGCCAGCAGCCCACAGGGGCGGGGTTACAATGAGCAGTTCTTC. Translating it yields CASSPQGRGYNEQFF.

This rearrangement joins TRBV5-4 to TRBJ2-2; D remains unclear. Trimming pared 4 bases from V and 7 bases from J, leaving 11 bases between. The CDR3 is 13 residues long. Germline V CDR1 and CDR2: SGHNT, YYREEE (reference sequence). CDR3 coding DNA: TGTGCCAGCAGCCCCGATTACGGCGGGGAGCTGTTTTTT. Its protein product is CASSPDYGGELFF.

The rearrangement uses TRBV27 and TRBJ2-3, with D hard to call. Trimming removed 5 bases from V and 0 bases from J, with 9 bases in between. CDR1 and CDR2 from the germline V gene are MNHEY and SMNVEV (reference sequence). The CDR3 spans 14 residues. The CDR3: CASSARWSTDTQYF. The CDR3 DNA follows: TGTGCCAGCAGTGCGCGTTGGAGCACAGATACGCAGTATTTT.

The genes are TRBV20-1 and TRBJ2-1; D possibly corresponds to TRBD2 (5 bases). The CDR3 has 11 amino acids. Germline V CDR1 and CDR2: DFQATT, SNEGSKA (reference sequence). V was clipped by 6 bases and J by 10 bases, with 13 bases between them. The CDR3 nucleotides are TGCAGTGCGGATCCAAGCGGCGAGCAGTTCTTC. It encodes CSADPSGEQFF.

The J gene is TRBJ1-1, the V gene TRBV5-1, with D perhaps TRBD1 (5 bases). Trimming took off 4 bases at V and 0 bases at J, with 10 bases between the two ends. CDR1 is SGHRS, CDR2 YFSETQ, per germline. The CDR3 contains 14 residues. The CDR3, as DNA: TGCGCCAGCAGCCTGGGGGACTTGAACACTGAAGCTTTCTTT. Translated: CASSLGDLNTEAFF.

This chain connects TRBV25-1 to TRBJ1-6, with a weak D call TRBD1 (5 bases). The V and J ends lost 1 base and 6 bases respectively, with 13 bases between them. This CDR3 comprises 16 residues. The germline V gene has CDR1 MGHDK and CDR2 SYGVNS. This chain's CDR3 is CASSEWGGNPNSPLHF. The CDR3 DNA reads TGTGCCAGCAGTGAATGGGGGGGGAATCCTAATTCACCCCTCCACTTT.

The chain combines TRBV10-2 with TRBJ1-2; D may be TRBD1 (5 bases). V was pared by 7 bases and J by 8 bases, with 11 bases between. CDR3 length: 11 residues. Germline CDR1 and CDR2: WSHSY and SAAADI. CDR3 sequence (DNA): TGCGCCAGCAACTCAGGGAAAGGCTACACCTTC. Protein sequence: CASNSGKGYTF.

The chain joins TRBV2 to TRBJ1-2; 11 nucleotides align to TRBD1. The length of the CDR3 is 16 residues. CDR1 and CDR2 from the germline V gene are SNHLY and FYNNEI. Trimming at V came to 6 bases and at J to 4 bases, leaving 10 bases not matched to a gene. CDR3 DNA: TGTGCCAGCAGGACGGACAGGGGGCTAGGGGTCTATGGCTACACCTTC. This encodes CASRTDRGLGVYGYTF.

This clone appeared once. The chain joins TRBV11-2 to TRBJ1-1; 7 nucleotides agree with TRBD1. The CDR3 has 13 residues. In germline, CDR1 is SGHAT, CDR2 FQNNGV. V shed 3 bases and J 4 bases; nucleotides not matched to a gene: 2. CDR3 amino acids: CASSLNRGTEAFF. The CDR3 DNA reads TGTGCCAGCAGCTTGAACAGGGGCACTGAAGCTTTCTTT.

This sequence joins TRBV5-6 and TRBJ1-2, with TRBD1 matching 11 bases. The germline V gene has CDR1 SGHDT and CDR2 YYEEEE. The V gene end was trimmed by 3 bases and the J gene end by 8 bases; junction bases not matched to a gene: 3. The CDR3 is made up of 13 amino acids. For the CDR3, the DNA is TGTGCCAGCAGCTCGGGACAGGGGGACGGCTACACCTTC. This codes for CASSSGQGDGYTF.

The V call is TRBV28, the J call TRBJ1-6; possibly TRBD1 for D (6 bases). Trimming took off 7 bases at V and 5 bases at J, with 18 bases between the two ends. CDR1 MDHEN and CDR2 SYDVKM come from the germline V gene. CDR3 length: 16 amino acids. The CDR3 DNA is TGTGCCAGCACCCTAGACAGGCGCCCTAATAATTCACCCCTCCACTTT. Translation: CASTLDRRPNNSPLHF.

The V gene is TRBV21-1, the J gene TRBJ1-1. TRBV21-1 is an annotated pseudogene. This CDR3 contains 15 residues. The CDR3: CASSEEVRPNTEAFF. CDR3 coding DNA: TGTGCCAGCAGCGAAGAGGTGAGGCCGAACACTGAAGCTTTCTTT.

V usage is TRBV9 and J usage is TRBJ1-2, with 7 bases identical to TRBD1. The V gene's germline CDR1 is SGDLS and CDR2 YYNGEE. Germline trimming cut 5 bases from V and 4 bases from J; bases unmatched to any gene: 8. The length of the CDR3 is 14 residues. The CDR3 reads CASSPTGIIYGYTF. As DNA, the CDR3 is TGTGCCAGCAGTCCGACAGGGATAATCTATGGCTACACCTTC.

V usage is TRBV11-3 and J usage is TRBJ1-2; D unresolved. Trimming removed 0 bases from V and 1 base from J, with 12 bases in between. The CDR3 runs to 16 residues. Per germline, CDR1 SGHNT and CDR2 YENEEA. CDR3 nucleotides: TGTGCCAGCAGCTTAGATAACGCAGGTTTTAACTATGGCTACACCTTC. Protein: CASSLDNAGFNYGYTF.